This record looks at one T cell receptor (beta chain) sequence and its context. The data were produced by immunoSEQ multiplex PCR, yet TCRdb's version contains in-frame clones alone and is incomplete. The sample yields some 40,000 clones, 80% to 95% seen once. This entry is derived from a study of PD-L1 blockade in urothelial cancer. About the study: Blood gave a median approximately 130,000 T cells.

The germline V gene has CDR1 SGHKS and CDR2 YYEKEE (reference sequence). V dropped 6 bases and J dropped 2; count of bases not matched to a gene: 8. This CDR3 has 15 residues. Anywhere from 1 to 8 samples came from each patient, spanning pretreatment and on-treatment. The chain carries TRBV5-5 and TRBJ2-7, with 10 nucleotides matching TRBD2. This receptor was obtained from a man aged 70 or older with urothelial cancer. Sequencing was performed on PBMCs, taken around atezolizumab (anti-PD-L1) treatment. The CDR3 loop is CASTLGLAETYEQYF. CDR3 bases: TGTGCCAGCACCCTTGGACTAGCGGAAACCTACGAGCAGTACTTC.